These 30 T cell receptor beta chains came from one sample sequenced in a study of T cells after yellow fever vaccination. TCRdb recomputed calls from the 5' RACE reads with MiXCR, one row per CDR3 protein. The table includes about 360,000 distinct CDR3 sequences, 6.2% detected once. Sample: PBMCs, taken 5 days after the yellow fever booster vaccination. The receptors originated from a man aged 25 to 40 who received the YFV17D yellow fever vaccine.

The CDR3 is CSARSSGSNTGELFF. CDR3 nucleotide sequence: TGCAGTGCTAGATCTAGCGGGTCGAACACCGGGGAGCTGTTTTTT. V gene TRBV20-1 combines with J gene TRBJ2-2, with 8 positions matching TRBD2. The length of the CDR3 is 15 residues. The V gene end was trimmed by 2 bases and the J gene end by 0 bases; junction bases not matched to a gene: 2. Germline lookup yields CDR1 DFQATT and CDR2 SNEGSKA (reference sequence).

V is TRBV20-1 and J is TRBJ1-2; D call uncertain. The V end was cut by 5 bases, the J end by 1 base, with 8 bases between. Looked up from germline, CDR1 is DFQATT and CDR2 is SNEGSKA (reference sequence). The CDR3 consists of 12 residues. The CDR3 region has the DNA TGCAGTGCTCTAGGTTTTAACTATGGCTACACCTTC. Amino acid sequence: CSALGFNYGYTF.

This clonotype appeared a few times. The chain has TRBV5-4 and TRBJ2-7; D gene uncertain. The CDR3 length is 15 residues. Trimming left V 0 bases short and J 0 bases short, with 10 bases between. Germline V CDR1 and CDR2: SGHNT, YYREEE (reference sequence). CDR3: CASSLDAGRSYEQYF. The CDR3, as DNA: TGTGCCAGCAGCTTGGATGCAGGTCGCTCCTACGAGCAGTACTTC.

This clonotype has a handful of counts. The chain links TRBV20-1 to TRBJ2-7; D may be TRBD2 (6 bases). This CDR3 has 18 residues. Germline-derived CDR1 and CDR2 are DFQATT and SNEGSKA (reference sequence). V shed 1 base and J shed 7 bases, with 29 bases lying between them. The CDR3 region is CSARGNLGGANTFREQYF. CDR3 nucleotides: TGCAGTGCTAGAGGGAATCTGGGGGGAGCCAATACGTTTAGGGAGCAGTACTTC.

This clonotype was seen more than once but under ten times. The chain has TRBV20-1 and TRBJ1-4; D might be TRBD1 (6 bases). The ends were cut back, 4 bases at V and 8 bases at J, with 14 bases in the middle. The CDR3 has 13 residues. Germline V gives CDR1 DFQATT, CDR2 SNEGSKA (reference sequence). CDR3 protein: CSATSGAWEKLFF. DNA for the CDR3: TGCAGTGCTACGTCGGGGGCTTGGGAAAAACTGTTTTTT.

There are a few counts of this clonotype. The chain combines TRBV6-1 with TRBJ2-7; 9 bases are shared with TRBD1. J gave up 7 bases and V 4 bases, and 11 bases lay outside the gene matches. Germline CDR1 is MNHNS and CDR2 is SASEGT. This CDR3 comprises 15 residues. The CDR3 DNA reads TGTGCCAGCAGTGGATCGGGACAGGGTATAGGGGAGCAGTACTTC. It specifies CASSGSGQGIGEQYF.

The chain uses TRBV28 and TRBJ2-2, with 8 nucleotides matching TRBD2. The CDR3 is 17 amino acids. CDR1 and CDR2 (germline): MDHEN, SYDVKM. The trim removed 1 base at V and 1 base at J, leaving 5 bases unmatched. The CDR3: CASSLLKLAENTGELFF. Here the CDR3 DNA reads TGTGCCAGCAGTTTATTAAAACTAGCGGAGAACACCGGGGAGCTGTTTTTT.

The chain couples TRBV19 to TRBJ2-1; tentatively, D is TRBD1 or TRBD2 (5 bases each). Germline V gene lookup returns CDR1 LNHDA and CDR2 SQIVND (reference sequence). The CDR3 is 14 residues long. Trimming took 6 bases from V and 3 from J, leaving 12 bases between them. This chain's CDR3 is CASSPGDRYNEQFF. The CDR3 DNA follows: TGTGCCAGTAGCCCCGGGGACCGCTACAATGAGCAGTTCTTC.

This clonotype was detected many times. DNA for the CDR3: TGTGCCAGCAGCCCCGAAAAAGTACTAGCGGGGGGCACAGATACGCAGTATTTT. Translating it yields CASSPEKVLAGGTDTQYF. The chain carries TRBV11-2 and TRBJ2-3; 11 nucleotides match TRBD2. The CDR3 spans 18 residues. CDR1 is SGHAT, CDR2 FQNNGV, per germline. The junction had 11 bases not matched to a gene; V was cut back by 5 bases and J by 1 base.

This clonotype was seen a handful of times. This chain connects TRBV6-1 to TRBJ1-5, with 9 bases that match TRBD1. Unmatched junction bases numbered 7, after V lost 7 bases and J lost 6 bases. The CDR3 extends over 14 amino acids. CDR1 is MNHNS and CDR2 is SASEGT in the germline V gene. CDR3 loop: CASNPTGGGQPQHF. In DNA form, the CDR3 reads TGTGCCAGCAACCCGACAGGGGGAGGTCAGCCCCAGCATTTT.

The chain combines TRBV20-1 with TRBJ2-2; no reliable D call. This CDR3 comprises 12 residues. Germline loops: CDR1 DFQATT, CDR2 SNEGSKA (reference sequence). V lost 4 bases to trimming and J lost 7 bases, with 10 bases between them. The DNA for the CDR3 is TGCAGTGCTAACTCGGGTGGCGGGGAGCTGTTTTTT. As protein: CSANSGGGELFF.

This sequence joins TRBV14 and TRBJ2-1; D gene ambiguous. The CDR3 consists of 13 residues. The V end was cut by 4 bases, the J end by 8 bases, with 12 bases between. The germline V gene encodes CDR1 SGHDN and CDR2 FVKESK. The DNA of the CDR3 is TGTGCCAGCAGCCTAACCTGGGTCGATGAGCAGTTCTTC. It yields the protein CASSLTWVDEQFF. The full variable domain, completed using reference TRBV14 and TRBJ2-1, is EAGVTQFPSHSVIEKGQTVTLRCDPISGHDNLYWYRRVMGKEIKFLLHFVKESKQDESGMPNNRFLAERTGGTYSTLKVQPAELEDSGVYFCASSLTWVDEQFFGPGTRLTVL.

In its sample, this clonotype was seen a few times. The chain couples TRBV7-9 to TRBJ1-1, with D possibly TRBD1 on 5 matching bases. V gave up 4 bases and J gave up 1 base, with 10 bases separating them. CDR3 length equals 14 residues. CDR1 is SEHNR, CDR2 FQNEAQ, per germline (reference sequence). In DNA form, the CDR3 reads TGTGCCAGCAGCTCTAATGACAGGAACACTGAAGCTTTCTTT. Its protein product is CASSSNDRNTEAFF.

The chain couples TRBV5-8 to TRBJ1-4, with D maybe TRBD1 (6 bases). The V end was cut by 0 bases, the J end by 8 bases, with 8 bases between. Germline V lookup: CDR1 SGHTS, CDR2 YDEGEE. The CDR3 has 13 amino acids. CDR3 protein: CASSLGDTEKLFF. The CDR3 nucleotides read TGTGCCAGCAGCTTGGGGGACACGGAAAAACTGTTTTTT.

Many counts were recorded for this clonotype. This chain connects TRBV15 to TRBJ2-2; 9 nucleotides agree with TRBD2. After removal of 3 bases from V and 0 bases from J, the junction contained 2 bases not matched to a gene. This CDR3 contains 16 residues. In germline, CDR1 is LNHNV, CDR2 YYDKDF (reference sequence). This CDR3 is CATSRVAGANTGELFF. The CDR3 bases are TGTGCCACCAGCAGGGTAGCGGGAGCGAACACCGGGGAGCTGTTTTTT.

This clonotype turned up a few times. The chain couples TRBV7-9 to TRBJ2-1, with D possibly TRBD1 on 6 matching bases. The CDR3 consists of 14 residues. V gave up 6 bases and J gave up 3 bases, with 12 bases separating them. The germline V gene has CDR1 SEHNR and CDR2 FQNEAQ (reference sequence). The CDR3 here is CASRSRTDYNEQFF. CDR3 DNA: TGTGCCAGCAGATCTCGGACAGACTACAATGAGCAGTTCTTC.

In this sample, this clonotype turned up a few times. V and J are TRBV14 and TRBJ2-1; D not resolved. CDR3 length: 14 residues. Between the trimmed V and J ends, which lost 4 bases and 0 bases, there was a span of 7 bases. The germline CDR1 and CDR2 sequences are SGHDN and FVKESK. CDR3 DNA sequence: TGTGCCAGCAGCCTGGTATTCTCCTACAATGAGCAGTTCTTC. Translated: CASSLVFSYNEQFF. The full variable domain, in which reference TRBV14 and TRBJ2-1 provide the parts outside the CDR3, is EAGVTQFPSHSVIEKGQTVTLRCDPISGHDNLYWYRRVMGKEIKFLLHFVKESKQDESGMPNNRFLAERTGGTYSTLKVQPAELEDSGVYFCASSLVFSYNEQFFGPGTRLTVL.

The chain carries TRBV7-6 and TRBJ1-5; TRBD1 matches at 7 bases. The germline CDR1 and CDR2 sequences are SGHVS and FNYEAQ. The CDR3 sequence is 15 residues long. V lost 5 bases, J lost 4 bases, and 8 bases stayed unmatched. The DNA for the CDR3 is TGTGCCAGCAGCCTCCAGGGGGGGGGAAATCAGCCCCAGCATTTT. Translated: CASSLQGGGNQPQHF.

This rearrangement joins TRBV20-1 to TRBJ2-1, with TRBD2 matching over 10 bases. The CDR3 contains 15 residues. Germline V lookup: CDR1 DFQATT, CDR2 SNEGSKA (reference sequence). V lost 4 bases, J lost 7 bases, and 10 bases stayed unmatched. CDR3 bases: TGCAGTGCTAAAGCACGGACTAGCGGAGTAAATGAGCAGTTCTTC. This sequence encodes CSAKARTSGVNEQFF.

This clonotype was counted a few times. This chain connects TRBV6-2 or TRBV6-3 to TRBJ1-5; no definite D call. V was pared by 0 bases and J by 3 bases, with 9 bases between. Per the germline V gene, CDR1 is MNHEY and CDR2 is SVGEGT. This CDR3 has 15 amino acids. The CDR3 DNA sequence: TGTGCCAGCAGTTACTCCCTACAGCTCAATCAGCCCCAGCATTTT. Translation gives CASSYSLQLNQPQHF.

This clonotype was found many times. CDR3 nucleotide sequence: TGCGCCAGCAGCTTAGCGGGAGCCAACCAAGAGACCCAGTACTTC. Translated: CASSLAGANQETQYF. The J gene is TRBJ2-5, the V gene TRBV5-1; 8 bases agree with TRBD2. V was pared by 2 bases and J by 0 bases, with 3 bases of the junction left unmatched. The CDR3 is made up of 15 amino acids. The germline CDR1 and CDR2 sequences are SGHRS and YFSETQ.

V usage is TRBV6-5 and J usage is TRBJ2-4; 13 nucleotides line up with TRBD2. The length of the CDR3 is 18 residues. With 6 bases clipped from V and 1 base from J, the junction kept 9 bases outside the gene matches. Looked up from germline, CDR1 is MNHEY and CDR2 is SVGAGI. The CDR3 loop is CASSSGLAGRFAKNIQYF. The CDR3 DNA reads as TGTGCCAGCAGCTCGGGACTAGCGGGAAGGTTTGCCAAAAACATTCAGTACTTC.

Ten or more counts support this clonotype. CDR3 bases: TGTGCCACCGAGACAGTTGGGGGTAAGGAGCAGTACTTC. It is translated as CATETVGGKEQYF. This sequence joins TRBV27 and TRBJ2-7, with D perhaps given as TRBD1 or TRBD2 (5 bases each). V dropped 10 bases and J dropped 7 bases, with 20 bases sitting between them. The CDR3 is 13 amino acids. Germline-derived CDR1 and CDR2 are MNHEY and SMNVEV (reference sequence).

J is TRBJ1-2 and V is TRBV9, with 10 bases aligning to TRBD1. This CDR3 comprises 14 residues. Trimming took 3 bases from V and 7 from J; bases not matched to a gene: 6. Germline CDR1 is SGDLS and CDR2 is YYNGEE. The CDR3 region is CASSALTGGGGYTF. The CDR3 DNA is TGTGCCAGCAGCGCCCTGACAGGGGGCGGTGGCTACACCTTC. Full variable domain (remainder filled in from reference TRBV9 and TRBJ1-2): DSGVTQTPKHLITATGQRVTLRCSPRSGDLSVYWYQQSLDQGLQFLIQYYNGEERAKGNILERFSAQQFPDLHSELNLSSLELGDSALYFCASSALTGGGGYTFGSGTRLTVV.

In this sample, this clonotype turned up a few times. The chain links TRBV5-8 to TRBJ2-5; unclear D gene. The CDR3 consists of 12 residues. The germline gives CDR1 SGHTS, CDR2 YDEGEE. The V and J ends lost 7 bases and 1 base respectively, with 8 bases between them. For the CDR3, the DNA is TGTGCCAGCCCCTTACTCCAAGAGACCCAGTACTTC. This translates into CASPLLQETQYF.

This clonotype has more than one count but fewer than ten. The V call is TRBV6-2 or TRBV6-3, the J call TRBJ2-3, with TRBD2 matching over 10 bases. Germline values: CDR1 MNHEY, CDR2 SVGEGT. The length of the CDR3 is 17 residues. V trimming: 2 bases; J trimming: 0 bases; junction bases outside the gene matches: 5. CDR3 region: CASSYGLAGDSTDTQYF. In DNA, the CDR3 is TGTGCCAGCAGTTACGGGCTAGCGGGAGACAGCACAGATACGCAGTATTTT.

This clonotype was detected many times. The chain carries TRBV12-3 or TRBV12-4 and TRBJ2-1; either TRBD1 or TRBD2 may fit D (5 bases each). This CDR3 spans 12 amino acids. V lost 6 bases and J 8 bases, leaving 11 bases between the germline ends. The CDR3 DNA is TGTGCCAGCAGGGGGACGAGCGATGAGCAGTTCTTC. Translation gives CASRGTSDEQFF.

This clonotype was detected many times. The gene calls are TRBV12-3 or TRBV12-4 and TRBJ2-2; the D is unclear. V lost 3 bases and J lost 1, with 9 bases in between. CDR3 length: 15 amino acids. This CDR3 is CASSFEHRNTGELFF. CDR3 bases: TGTGCCAGCAGTTTTGAACACCGGAACACCGGGGAGCTGTTTTTT.

At least ten counts were recorded for this clonotype. V and J are TRBV7-2 and TRBJ2-7; TRBD2 aligns across 12 bases. The CDR3 length is 15 residues. The ends lost 5 bases at V and 2 bases at J; junction bases unmatched: 4. Germline CDR1 reads SGHTA; CDR2 reads FQGNSA. The CDR3 DNA follows: TGTGCCAGCAGCCCTAGCGGGAGGGTCACCTACGAGCAGTACTTC. Protein sequence: CASSPSGRVTYEQYF.

This clonotype has only a few counts. V gene TRBV29-1 combines with J gene TRBJ2-7; D perhaps matches TRBD2 (6 bases). This CDR3 contains 14 residues. V lost 4 bases to trimming and J lost 0 bases, with 13 bases between them. Germline values: CDR1 SQVTM, CDR2 ANQGSEA. The CDR3: CSVAPAGLSYEQYF. The CDR3 region has the DNA TGCAGCGTTGCCCCCGCGGGGCTCTCCTACGAGCAGTACTTC.